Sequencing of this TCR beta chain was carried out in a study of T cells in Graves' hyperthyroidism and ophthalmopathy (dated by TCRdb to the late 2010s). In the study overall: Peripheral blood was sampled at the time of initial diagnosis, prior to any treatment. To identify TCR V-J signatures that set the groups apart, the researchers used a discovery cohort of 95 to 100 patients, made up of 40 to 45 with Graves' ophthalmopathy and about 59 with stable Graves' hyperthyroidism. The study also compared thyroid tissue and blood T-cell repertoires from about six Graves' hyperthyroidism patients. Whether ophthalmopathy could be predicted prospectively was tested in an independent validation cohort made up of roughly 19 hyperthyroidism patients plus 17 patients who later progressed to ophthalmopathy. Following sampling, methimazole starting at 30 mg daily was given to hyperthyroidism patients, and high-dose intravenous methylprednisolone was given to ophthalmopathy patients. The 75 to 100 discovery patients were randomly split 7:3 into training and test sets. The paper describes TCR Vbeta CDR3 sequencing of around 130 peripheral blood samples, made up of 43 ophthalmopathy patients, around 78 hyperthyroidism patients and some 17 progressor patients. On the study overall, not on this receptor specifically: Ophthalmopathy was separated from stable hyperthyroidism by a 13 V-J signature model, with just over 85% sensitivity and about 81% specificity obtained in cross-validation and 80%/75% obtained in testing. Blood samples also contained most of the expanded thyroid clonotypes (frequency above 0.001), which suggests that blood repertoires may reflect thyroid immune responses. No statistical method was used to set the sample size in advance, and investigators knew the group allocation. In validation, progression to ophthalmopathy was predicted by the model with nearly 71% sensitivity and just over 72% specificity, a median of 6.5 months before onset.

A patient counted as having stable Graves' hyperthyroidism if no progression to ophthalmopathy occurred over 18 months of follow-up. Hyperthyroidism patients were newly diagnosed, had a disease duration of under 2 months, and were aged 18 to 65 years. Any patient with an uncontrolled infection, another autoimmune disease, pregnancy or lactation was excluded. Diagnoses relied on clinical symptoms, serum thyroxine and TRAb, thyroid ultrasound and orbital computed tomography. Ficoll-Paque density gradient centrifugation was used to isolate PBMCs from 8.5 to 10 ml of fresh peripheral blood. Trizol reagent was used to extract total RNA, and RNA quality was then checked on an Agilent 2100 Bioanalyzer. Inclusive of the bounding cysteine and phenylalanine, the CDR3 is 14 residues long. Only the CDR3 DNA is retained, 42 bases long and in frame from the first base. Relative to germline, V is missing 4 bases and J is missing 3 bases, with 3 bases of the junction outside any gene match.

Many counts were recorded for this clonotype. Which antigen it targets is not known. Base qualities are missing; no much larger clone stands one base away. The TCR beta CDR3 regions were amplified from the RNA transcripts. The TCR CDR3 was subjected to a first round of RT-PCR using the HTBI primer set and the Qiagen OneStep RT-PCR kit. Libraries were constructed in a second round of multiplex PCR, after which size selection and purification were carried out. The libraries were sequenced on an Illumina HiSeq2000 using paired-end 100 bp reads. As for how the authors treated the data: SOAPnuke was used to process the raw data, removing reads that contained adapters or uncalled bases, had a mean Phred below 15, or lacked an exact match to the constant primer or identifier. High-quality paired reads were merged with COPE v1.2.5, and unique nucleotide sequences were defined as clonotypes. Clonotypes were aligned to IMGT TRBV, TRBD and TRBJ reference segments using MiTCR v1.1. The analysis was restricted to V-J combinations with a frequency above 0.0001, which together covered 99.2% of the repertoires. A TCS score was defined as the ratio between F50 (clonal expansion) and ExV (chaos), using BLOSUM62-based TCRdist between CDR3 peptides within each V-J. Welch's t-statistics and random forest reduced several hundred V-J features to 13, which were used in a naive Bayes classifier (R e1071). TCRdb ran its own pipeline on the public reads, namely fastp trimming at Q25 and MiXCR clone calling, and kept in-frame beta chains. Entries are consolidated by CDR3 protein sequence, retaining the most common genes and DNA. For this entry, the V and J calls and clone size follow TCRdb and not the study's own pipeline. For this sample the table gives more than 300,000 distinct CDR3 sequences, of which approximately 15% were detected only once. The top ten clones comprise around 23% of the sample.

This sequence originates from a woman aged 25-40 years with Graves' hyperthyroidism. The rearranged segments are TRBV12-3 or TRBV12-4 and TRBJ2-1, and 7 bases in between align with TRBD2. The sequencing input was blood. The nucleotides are TGTGCCAGCAGTTCTCGGGAGGTCTACAATGAGCAGTTCTTC. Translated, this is CASSSREVYNEQFF.